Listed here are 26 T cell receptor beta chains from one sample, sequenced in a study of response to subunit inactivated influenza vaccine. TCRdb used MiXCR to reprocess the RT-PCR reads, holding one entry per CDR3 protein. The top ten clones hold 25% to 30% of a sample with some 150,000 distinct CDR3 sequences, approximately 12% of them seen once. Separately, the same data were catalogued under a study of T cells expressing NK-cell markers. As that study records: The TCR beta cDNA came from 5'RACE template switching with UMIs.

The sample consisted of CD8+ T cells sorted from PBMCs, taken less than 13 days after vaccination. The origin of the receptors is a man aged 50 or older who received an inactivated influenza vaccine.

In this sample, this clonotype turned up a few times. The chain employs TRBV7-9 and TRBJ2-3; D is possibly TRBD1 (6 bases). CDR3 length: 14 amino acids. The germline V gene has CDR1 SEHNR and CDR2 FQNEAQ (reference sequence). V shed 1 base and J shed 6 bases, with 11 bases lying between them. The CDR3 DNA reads TGTGCCAGCAGCTTAGTGCAGGGGCGGGATACGCAGTATTTT. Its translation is CASSLVQGRDTQYF.

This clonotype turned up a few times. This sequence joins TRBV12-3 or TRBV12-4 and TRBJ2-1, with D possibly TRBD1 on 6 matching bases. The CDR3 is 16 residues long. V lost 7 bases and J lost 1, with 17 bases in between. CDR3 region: CASTSWDKGSYNEQFF. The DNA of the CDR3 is TGTGCCAGCACCTCATGGGACAAGGGGTCCTACAATGAGCAGTTCTTC.

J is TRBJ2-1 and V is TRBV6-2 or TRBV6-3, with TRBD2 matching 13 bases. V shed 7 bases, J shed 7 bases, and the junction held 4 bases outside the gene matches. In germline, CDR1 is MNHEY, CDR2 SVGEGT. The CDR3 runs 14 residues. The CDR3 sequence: CASTGTSGENEQFF. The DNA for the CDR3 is TGTGCCAGCACAGGGACTAGCGGGGAAAATGAGCAGTTCTTC.

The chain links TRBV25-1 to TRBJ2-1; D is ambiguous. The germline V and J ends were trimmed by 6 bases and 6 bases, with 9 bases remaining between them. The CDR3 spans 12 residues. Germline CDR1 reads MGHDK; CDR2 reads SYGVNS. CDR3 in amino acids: CASSPRANEQFF. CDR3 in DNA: TGTGCCAGCAGCCCTAGAGCCAATGAGCAGTTCTTC.

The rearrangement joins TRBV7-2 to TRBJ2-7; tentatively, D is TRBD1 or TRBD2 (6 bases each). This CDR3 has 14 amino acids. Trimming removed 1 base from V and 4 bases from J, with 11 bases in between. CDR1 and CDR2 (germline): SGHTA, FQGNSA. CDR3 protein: CASSLEGGHYEQYF. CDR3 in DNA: TGTGCCAGCAGCTTAGAGGGGGGACATTACGAGCAGTACTTC.

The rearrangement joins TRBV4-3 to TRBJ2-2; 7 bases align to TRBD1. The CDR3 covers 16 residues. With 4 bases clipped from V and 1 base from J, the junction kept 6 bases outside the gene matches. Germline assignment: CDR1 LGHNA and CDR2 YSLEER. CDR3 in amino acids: CASSPPWTGNTGELFF. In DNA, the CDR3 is TGCGCCAGCAGCCCACCTTGGACAGGGAACACCGGGGAGCTGTTTTTT.

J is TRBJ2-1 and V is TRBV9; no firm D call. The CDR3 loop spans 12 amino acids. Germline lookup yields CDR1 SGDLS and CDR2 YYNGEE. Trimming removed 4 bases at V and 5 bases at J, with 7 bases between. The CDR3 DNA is TGTGCCAGCAGCATAGCAAACAATGAGCAGTTCTTC. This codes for CASSIANNEQFF. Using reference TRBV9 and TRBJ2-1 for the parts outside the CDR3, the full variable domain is DSGVTQTPKHLITATGQRVTLRCSPRSGDLSVYWYQQSLDQGLQFLIQYYNGEERAKGNILERFSAQQFPDLHSELNLSSLELGDSALYFCASSIANNEQFFGPGTRLTVL.

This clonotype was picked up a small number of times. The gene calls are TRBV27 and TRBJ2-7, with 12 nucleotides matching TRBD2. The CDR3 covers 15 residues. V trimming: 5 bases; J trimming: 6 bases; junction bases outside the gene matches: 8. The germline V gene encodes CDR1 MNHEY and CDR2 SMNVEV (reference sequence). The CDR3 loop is CASSPRLAGVGEQYF. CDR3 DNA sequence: TGTGCCAGCAGTCCTAGACTAGCGGGAGTGGGCGAGCAGTACTTC.

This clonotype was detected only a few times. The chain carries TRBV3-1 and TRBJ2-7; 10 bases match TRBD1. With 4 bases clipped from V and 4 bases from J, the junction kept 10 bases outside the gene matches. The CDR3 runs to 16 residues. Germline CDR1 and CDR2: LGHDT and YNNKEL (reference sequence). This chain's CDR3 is CASSLNPGTGVYEQYF. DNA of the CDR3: TGTGCCAGCAGCCTCAACCCCGGGACAGGGGTGTACGAGCAGTACTTC.

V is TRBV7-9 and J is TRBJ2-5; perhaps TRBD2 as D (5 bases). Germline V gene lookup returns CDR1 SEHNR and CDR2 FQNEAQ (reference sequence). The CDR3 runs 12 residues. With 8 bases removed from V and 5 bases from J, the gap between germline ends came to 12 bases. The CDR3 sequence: CASAGMRETQYF. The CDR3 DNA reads TGTGCCAGCGCCGGGATGCGGGAGACCCAGTACTTC. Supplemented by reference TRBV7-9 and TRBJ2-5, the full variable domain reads DTGVSQNPRHKITKRGQNVTFRCDPISEHNRLYWYRQTLGQGPEFLTYFQNEAQLEKSRLLSDRFSAERPKGSFSTLEIQRTEQGDSAMYLCASAGMRETQYFGPGTRLLVL.

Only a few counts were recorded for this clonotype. The CDR3, as DNA: TGTGCCAGCAGCTTGGAACATCGACTAGCGGGAGGCACCTACGAGCAGTACTTC. It specifies CASSLEHRLAGGTYEQYF. The chain has TRBV5-6 and TRBJ2-7; 13 nucleotides line up with TRBD2. This CDR3 has 18 amino acids. Trimming cost V 0 bases and J 2 bases; bases outside gene matches: 8. The germline CDR1 and CDR2 sequences are SGHDT and YYEEEE.

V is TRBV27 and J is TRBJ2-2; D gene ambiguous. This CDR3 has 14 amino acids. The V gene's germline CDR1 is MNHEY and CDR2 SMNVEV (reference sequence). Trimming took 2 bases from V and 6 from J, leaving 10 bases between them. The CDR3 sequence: CASSLGLSSGELFF. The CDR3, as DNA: TGTGCCAGCAGTTTAGGCTTATCTTCCGGGGAGCTGTTTTTT.

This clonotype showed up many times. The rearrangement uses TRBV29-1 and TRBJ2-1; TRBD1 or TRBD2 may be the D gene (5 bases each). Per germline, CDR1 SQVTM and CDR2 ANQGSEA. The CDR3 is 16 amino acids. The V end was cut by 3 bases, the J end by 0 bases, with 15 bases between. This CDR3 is CSVDDEGPSSYNEQFF. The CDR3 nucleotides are TGCAGCGTTGACGATGAGGGGCCGAGCTCCTACAATGAGCAGTTCTTC.

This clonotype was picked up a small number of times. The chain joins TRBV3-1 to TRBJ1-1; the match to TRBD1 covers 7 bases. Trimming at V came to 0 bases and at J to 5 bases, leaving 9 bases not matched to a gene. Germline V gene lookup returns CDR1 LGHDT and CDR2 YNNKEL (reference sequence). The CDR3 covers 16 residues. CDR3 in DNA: TGTGCCAGCAGCCAAGAACATACAGGGGCGGCGACTGAAGCTTTCTTT. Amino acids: CASSQEHTGAATEAFF.

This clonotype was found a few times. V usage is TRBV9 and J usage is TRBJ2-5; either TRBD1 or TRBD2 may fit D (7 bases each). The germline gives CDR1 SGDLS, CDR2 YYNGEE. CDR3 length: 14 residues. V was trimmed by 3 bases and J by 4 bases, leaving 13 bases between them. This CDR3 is CASSGEGAGETQYF. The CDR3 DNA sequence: TGTGCCAGCAGCGGGGAGGGGGCCGGAGAGACCCAGTACTTC.

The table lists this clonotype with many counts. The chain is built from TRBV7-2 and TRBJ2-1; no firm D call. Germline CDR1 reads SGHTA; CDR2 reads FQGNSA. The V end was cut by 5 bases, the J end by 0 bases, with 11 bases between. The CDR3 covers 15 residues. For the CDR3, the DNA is TGTGCCAGCAGCCACGGTCCGAGCTCCTACAATGAGCAGTTCTTC. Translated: CASSHGPSSYNEQFF.

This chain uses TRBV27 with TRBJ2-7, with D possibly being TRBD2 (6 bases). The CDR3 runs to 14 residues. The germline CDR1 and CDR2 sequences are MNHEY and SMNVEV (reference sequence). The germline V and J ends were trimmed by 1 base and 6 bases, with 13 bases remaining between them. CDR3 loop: CASSLWVKGGEQYF. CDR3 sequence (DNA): TGTGCCAGCAGTTTATGGGTCAAGGGAGGCGAGCAGTACTTC.

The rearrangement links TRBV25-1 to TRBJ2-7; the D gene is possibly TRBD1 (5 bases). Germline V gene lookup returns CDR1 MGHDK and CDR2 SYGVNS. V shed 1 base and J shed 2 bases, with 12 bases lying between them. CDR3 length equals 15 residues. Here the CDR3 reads CASSEFQGPTYEQYF. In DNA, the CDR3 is TGTGCCAGCAGTGAATTCCAGGGCCCAACCTACGAGCAGTACTTC.

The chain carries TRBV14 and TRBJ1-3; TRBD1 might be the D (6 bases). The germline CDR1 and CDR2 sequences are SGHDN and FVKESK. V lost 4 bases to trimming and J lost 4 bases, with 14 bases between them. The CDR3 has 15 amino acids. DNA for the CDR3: TGTGCCAGCAGCCGCTACAGGGCTGGAGGAAACACCATATATTTT. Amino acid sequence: CASSRYRAGGNTIYF.

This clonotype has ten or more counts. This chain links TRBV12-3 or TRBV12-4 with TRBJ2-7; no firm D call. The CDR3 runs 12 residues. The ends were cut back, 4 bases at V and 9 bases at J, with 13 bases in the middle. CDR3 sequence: CASSSDGLVQYF. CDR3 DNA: TGTGCCAGCAGTTCCGACGGGCTAGTGCAGTACTTC.

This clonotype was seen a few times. The CDR3 nucleotides are TGTGCCAGCAGCCCCCCAGGGGCCGGCGCTTCTAATGAGCAGTTCTTC. Residues: CASSPPGAGASNEQFF. The J gene is TRBJ2-1, the V gene TRBV11-2; TRBD1 might be the D (6 bases). The CDR3 length is 16 residues. Germline assignment: CDR1 SGHAT and CDR2 FQNNGV. The V gene lost 5 bases and the J gene lost 7 bases, with 21 bases spanning the gap.

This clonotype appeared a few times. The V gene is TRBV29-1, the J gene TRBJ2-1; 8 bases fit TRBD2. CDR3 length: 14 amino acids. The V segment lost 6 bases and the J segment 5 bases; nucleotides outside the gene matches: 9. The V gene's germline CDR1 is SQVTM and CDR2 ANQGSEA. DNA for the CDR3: TGCAGCGTGGAACTAGCGGCAGTTCACAATGAGCAGTTCTTC. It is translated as CSVELAAVHNEQFF.

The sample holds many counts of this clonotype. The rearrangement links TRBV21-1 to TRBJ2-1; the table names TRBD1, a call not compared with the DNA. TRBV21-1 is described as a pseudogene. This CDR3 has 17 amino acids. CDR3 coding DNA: TGTGCCAGCAGCCCGCGGGAACCCGGGCCACACTACAATGAGCAGTTCTTC. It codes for CASSPREPGPHYNEQFF.

This chain's CDR3 is CAISESGSGGRSYIQETQYF. The CDR3 DNA sequence: TGTGCCATCAGTGAGTCGGGTAGCGGGGGCCGCTCTTACATCCAAGAGACCCAGTACTTC. The chain recombines TRBV10-3 with TRBJ2-5; 9 bases map to TRBD2. This CDR3 has 20 residues. Trimming took 0 bases from V and 1 from J; bases not matched to a gene: 15. The germline CDR1 and CDR2 sequences are ENHRY and SYGVKD.

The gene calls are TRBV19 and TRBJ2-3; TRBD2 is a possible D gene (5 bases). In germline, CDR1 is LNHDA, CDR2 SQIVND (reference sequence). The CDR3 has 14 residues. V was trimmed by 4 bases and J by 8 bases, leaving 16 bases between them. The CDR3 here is CASSTIGLPGTQYF. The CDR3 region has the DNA TGTGCCAGTAGTACGATCGGACTCCCGGGTACGCAGTATTTT.

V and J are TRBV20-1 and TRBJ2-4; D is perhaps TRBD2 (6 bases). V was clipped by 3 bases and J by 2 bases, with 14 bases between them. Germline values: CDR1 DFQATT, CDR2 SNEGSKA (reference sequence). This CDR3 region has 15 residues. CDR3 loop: CSASPGDGSKNIQYF. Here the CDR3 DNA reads TGCAGTGCTAGCCCGGGAGACGGATCCAAAAACATTCAGTACTTC.